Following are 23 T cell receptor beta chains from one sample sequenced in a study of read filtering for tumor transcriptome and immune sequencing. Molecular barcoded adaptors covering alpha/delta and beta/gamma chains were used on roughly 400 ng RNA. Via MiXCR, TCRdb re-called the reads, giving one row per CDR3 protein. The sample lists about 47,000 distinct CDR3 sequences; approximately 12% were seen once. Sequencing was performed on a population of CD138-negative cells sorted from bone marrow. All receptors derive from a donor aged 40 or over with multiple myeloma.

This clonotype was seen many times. CDR3 in DNA: TGCAGTGCTAGGGGGACTAGCGGGAGGGCCGTCAACACAGATACGCAGTATTTT. The encoded protein is CSARGTSGRAVNTDTQYF. The V gene is TRBV20-1, the J gene TRBJ2-3, with TRBD2 matching over 16 bases. Germline CDR1 is DFQATT and CDR2 is SNEGSKA (reference sequence). The ends lost 3 bases at V and 2 bases at J; junction bases unmatched: 8. The CDR3 is 18 amino acids.

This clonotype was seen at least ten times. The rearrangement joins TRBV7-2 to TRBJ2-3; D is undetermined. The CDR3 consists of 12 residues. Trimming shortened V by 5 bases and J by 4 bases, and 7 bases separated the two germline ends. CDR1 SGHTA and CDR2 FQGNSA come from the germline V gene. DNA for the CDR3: TGTGCCAGCAGCCCGACCGCAGATACGCAGTATTTT. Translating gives CASSPTADTQYF.

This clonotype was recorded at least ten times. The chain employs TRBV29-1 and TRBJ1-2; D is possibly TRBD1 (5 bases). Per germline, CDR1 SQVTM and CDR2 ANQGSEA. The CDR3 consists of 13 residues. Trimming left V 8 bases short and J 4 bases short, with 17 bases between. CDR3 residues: CSTLDKALYGYTF. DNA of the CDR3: TGCAGCACACTGGACAAGGCTCTCTATGGCTACACCTTC.

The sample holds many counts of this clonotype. The CDR3 here is CASSQGLAGGPGEQYF. The CDR3 DNA reads as TGCGCCAGCAGCCAAGGACTAGCGGGAGGGCCGGGGGAGCAGTACTTC. The genes are TRBV4-3 and TRBJ2-7; 14 bases line up with TRBD2. The CDR3 consists of 16 residues. V gave up 1 base and J gave up 7 bases; unmatched junction bases: 6. Germline V CDR1 and CDR2: LGHNA, YSLEER.

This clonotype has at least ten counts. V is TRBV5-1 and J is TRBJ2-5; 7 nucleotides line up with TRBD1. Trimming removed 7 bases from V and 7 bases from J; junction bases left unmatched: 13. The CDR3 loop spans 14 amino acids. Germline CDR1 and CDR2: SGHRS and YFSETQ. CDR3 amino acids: CASGQGEGWGTQYF. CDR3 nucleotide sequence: TGCGCCAGCGGCCAGGGGGAAGGTTGGGGGACCCAGTACTTC.

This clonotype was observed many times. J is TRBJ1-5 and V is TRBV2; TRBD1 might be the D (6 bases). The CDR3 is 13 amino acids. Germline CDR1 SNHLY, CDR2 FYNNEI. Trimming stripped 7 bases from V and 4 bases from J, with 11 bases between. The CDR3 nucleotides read TGTGCCAGCAAACGGGACACTAATCAGCCCCAGCATTTT. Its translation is CASKRDTNQPQHF.

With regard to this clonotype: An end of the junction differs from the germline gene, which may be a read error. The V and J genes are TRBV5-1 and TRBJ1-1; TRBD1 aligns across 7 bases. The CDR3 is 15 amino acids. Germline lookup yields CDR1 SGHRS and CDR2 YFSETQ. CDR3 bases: TGCGGCAGCAGTTTGGGTGACAGGGATGGAACTGAAGCTCTCTTT. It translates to CGSSLGDRDGTEALF. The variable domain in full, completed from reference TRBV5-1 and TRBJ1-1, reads KAGVTQTPRYLIKTRGQQVTLSCSPISGHRSVSWYQQTPGQGLQFLFEYFSETQRNKGNFPGRFSGRQFSNSRSEMNVSTLELGDSALYLCGSSLGDRDGTEALFGQGTRLTVV.

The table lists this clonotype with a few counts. The CDR3 region is CASSLSSGKDPHEQYF. As DNA, the CDR3 is TGTGCCAGCAGCTTATCTAGCGGGAAGGACCCCCACGAGCAGTACTTC. The chain uses TRBV7-2 and TRBJ2-7, with 9 nucleotides matching TRBD2. The CDR3 spans 16 residues. J was trimmed by 5 bases and V by 2 bases; bases with no gene match: 10. Germline CDR1 is SGHTA and CDR2 is FQGNSA. Looking up the rest from reference TRBV7-2 and TRBJ2-7 gives the full variable domain: GAGVSQSPSNKVTEKGKDVELRCDPISGHTALYWYRQSLGQGLEFLIYFQGNSAPDKSGLPSDRFSAERTGGSVSTLTIQRTQQEDSAVYLCASSLSSGKDPHEQYFGPGTRLTVT.

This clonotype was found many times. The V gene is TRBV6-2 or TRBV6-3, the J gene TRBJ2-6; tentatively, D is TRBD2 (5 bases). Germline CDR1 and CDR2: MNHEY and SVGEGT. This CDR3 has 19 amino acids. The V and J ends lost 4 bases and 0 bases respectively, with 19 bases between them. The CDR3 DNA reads TGTGCCAGCAGTTGGGAGCTTGGACCGCAACTCTCTGGGGCCAACGTCCTGACTTTC. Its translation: CASSWELGPQLSGANVLTF.

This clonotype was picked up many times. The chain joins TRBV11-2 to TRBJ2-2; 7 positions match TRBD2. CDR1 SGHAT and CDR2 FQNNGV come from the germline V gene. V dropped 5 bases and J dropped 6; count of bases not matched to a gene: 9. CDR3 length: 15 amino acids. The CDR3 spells CASSPTSGTAGELFF. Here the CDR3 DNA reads TGTGCCAGCAGCCCTACCAGCGGGACCGCCGGGGAGCTGTTTTTT. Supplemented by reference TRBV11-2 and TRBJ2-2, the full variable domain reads EAGVAQSPRYKIIEKRQSVAFWCNPISGHATLYWYQQILGQGPKLLIQFQNNGVVDDSQLPKDRFSAERLKGVDSTLKIQPAKLEDSAVYLCASSPTSGTAGELFFGEGSRLTVL.

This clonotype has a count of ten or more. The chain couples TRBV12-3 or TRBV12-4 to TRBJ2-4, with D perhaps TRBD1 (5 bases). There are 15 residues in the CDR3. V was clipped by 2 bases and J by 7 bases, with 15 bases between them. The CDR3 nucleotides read TGTGCCAGCAGTTTAAAGCAGGGCCCGTCCAACATTCAGTACTTC. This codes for CASSLKQGPSNIQYF.

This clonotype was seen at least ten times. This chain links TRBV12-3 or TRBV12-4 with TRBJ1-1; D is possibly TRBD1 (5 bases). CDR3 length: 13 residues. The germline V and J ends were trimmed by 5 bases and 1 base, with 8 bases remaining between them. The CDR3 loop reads CASSIQGNTEAFF. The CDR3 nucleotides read TGTGCCAGCAGTATCCAGGGGAACACTGAAGCTTTCTTT.

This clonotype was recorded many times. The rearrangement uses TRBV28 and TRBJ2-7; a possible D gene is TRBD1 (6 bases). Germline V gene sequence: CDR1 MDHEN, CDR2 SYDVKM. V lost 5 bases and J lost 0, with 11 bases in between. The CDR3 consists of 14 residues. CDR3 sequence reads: CASSLTGSSYEQYF. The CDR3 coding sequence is TGTGCCAGCAGTCTAACAGGGAGCTCCTACGAGCAGTACTTC.

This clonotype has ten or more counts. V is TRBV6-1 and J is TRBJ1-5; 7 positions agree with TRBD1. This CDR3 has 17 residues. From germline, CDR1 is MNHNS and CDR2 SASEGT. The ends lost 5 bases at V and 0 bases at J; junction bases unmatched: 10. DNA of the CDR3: TGTGCCAGCAGTACCGCCGACAGGGCATATAGCAATCAGCCCCAGCATTTT. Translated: CASSTADRAYSNQPQHF.

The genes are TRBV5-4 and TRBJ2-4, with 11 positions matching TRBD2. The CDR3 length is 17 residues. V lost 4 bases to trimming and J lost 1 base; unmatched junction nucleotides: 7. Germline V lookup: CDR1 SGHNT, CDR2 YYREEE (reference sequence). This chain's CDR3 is CASSPSTSGSAKNIQYF. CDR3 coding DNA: TGTGCCAGCAGCCCGTCCACTAGCGGGAGTGCCAAAAACATTCAGTACTTC.

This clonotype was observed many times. The CDR3 bases are TGCAGTGCAGCTTTCGTGCCCACTGAAGCTTTCTTT. Its translation: CSAAFVPTEAFF. The genes are TRBV20-1 and TRBJ1-1; no clear D. The CDR3 runs 12 residues. The ends were cut back, 6 bases at V and 4 bases at J, with 12 bases in the middle. Germline CDR1 reads DFQATT; CDR2 reads SNEGSKA (reference sequence).

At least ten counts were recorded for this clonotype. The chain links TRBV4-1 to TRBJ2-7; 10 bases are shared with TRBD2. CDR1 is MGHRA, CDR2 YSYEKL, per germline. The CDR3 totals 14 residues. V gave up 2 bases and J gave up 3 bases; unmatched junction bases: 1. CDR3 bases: TGCGCCAGCAGCCAACTAGCGGGAGTCTACGAGCAGTACTTC. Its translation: CASSQLAGVYEQYF.

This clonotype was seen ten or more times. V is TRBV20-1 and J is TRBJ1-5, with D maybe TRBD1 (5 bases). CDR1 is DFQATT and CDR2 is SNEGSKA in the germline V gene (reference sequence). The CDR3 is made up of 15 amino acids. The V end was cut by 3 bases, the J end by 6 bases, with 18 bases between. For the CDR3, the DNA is TGCAGTGCTAGCGAACCTGGGGGAGGGCGTCAGCCCCAGCATTTT. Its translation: CSASEPGGGRQPQHF.

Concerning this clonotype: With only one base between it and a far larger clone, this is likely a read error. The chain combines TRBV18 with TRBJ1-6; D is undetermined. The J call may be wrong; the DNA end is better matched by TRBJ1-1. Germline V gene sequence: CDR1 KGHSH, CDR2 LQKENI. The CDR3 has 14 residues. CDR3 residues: CASSLQRAQVLAFF. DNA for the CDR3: TGTGCCAGCTCACTTCAGAGAGCCCAGGTCCTGGCTTTCTTT.

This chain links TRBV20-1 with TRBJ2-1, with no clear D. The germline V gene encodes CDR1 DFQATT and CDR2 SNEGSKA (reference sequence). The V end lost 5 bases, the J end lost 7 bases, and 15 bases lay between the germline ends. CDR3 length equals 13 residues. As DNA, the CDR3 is TGCAGTGCTGCAGACTTGTTGGGGAATGAGCAGTTCTTC. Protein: CSAADLLGNEQFF.

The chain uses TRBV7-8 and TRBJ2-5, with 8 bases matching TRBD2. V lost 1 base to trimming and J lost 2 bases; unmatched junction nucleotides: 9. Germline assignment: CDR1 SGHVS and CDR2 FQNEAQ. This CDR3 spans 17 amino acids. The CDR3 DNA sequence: TGTGCCAGCAGCTTAGATGCCCGACTAGCGCGACAAGAGACCCAGTACTTC. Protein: CASSLDARLARQETQYF.

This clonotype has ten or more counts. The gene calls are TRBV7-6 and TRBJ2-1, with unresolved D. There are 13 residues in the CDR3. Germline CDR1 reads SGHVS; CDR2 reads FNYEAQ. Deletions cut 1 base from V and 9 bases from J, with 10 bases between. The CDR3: CASSLDSRSEQFF. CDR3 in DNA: TGTGCCAGCAGCTTAGACAGCCGGAGTGAGCAGTTCTTC.

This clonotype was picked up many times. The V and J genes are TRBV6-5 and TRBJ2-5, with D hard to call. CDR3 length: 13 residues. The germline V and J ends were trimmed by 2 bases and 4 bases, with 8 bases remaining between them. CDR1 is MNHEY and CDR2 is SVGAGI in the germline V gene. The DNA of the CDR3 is TGTGCCAGCAGTTACCAGGCAGGAGAGACCCAGTACTTC. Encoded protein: CASSYQAGETQYF.